The rows below give T cell receptor beta chains drawn from one sample of a study of spatial heterogeneity in lung cancer. TCRdb passed the 5' RACE reads through MiXCR, listing each CDR3 protein once. The table records about 92,000 distinct CDR3 sequences, 12% of them present only once. The material was PBMCs, obtained at surgery. The source of these receptors is a male donor with early-stage non-small cell lung cancer. Each CDR3 is given with its conserved first and last residue. Each record gives: V gene, J gene, D gene, clone size, CDR3 protein, CDR3 DNA. D genes are given only for firm matches. Only part of the rows carry a size: once, few, many, or a class if the clone is expanded.

>TRBV19|TRBJ2-6|.|.
CASSIPGSGANVLTF
TGTGCCAGTAGCATACCCGGCTCTGGGGCCAACGTCCTGACTTTC
>TRBV7-2|TRBJ2-5|.|.
CASSLPYQETQYF
TGTGCCAGCAGCTTACCGTACCAAGAGACCCAGTACTTC
>TRBV29-1|TRBJ1-1|.|.
CSVEWGMNTEAFF
TGCAGCGTTGAGTGGGGCATGAACACTGAAGCTTTCTTT
>TRBV7-2|TRBJ1-2|.|few
CASSLDLSNYGYTF
TGTGCCAGCAGCTTAGATCTTTCTAACTATGGCTACACCTTC
>TRBV7-2|TRBJ2-3|TRBD2|.
CASSLEASGTLNTQYF
TGTGCCAGCAGCTTAGAGGCCAGCGGGACGTTGAATACGCAGTATTTT
>TRBV6-2/TRBV6-3|TRBJ2-6|TRBD2|.
CASSRGLAGDTGANVLTF
TGTGCCAGCAGCCGAGGACTAGCGGGAGACACTGGGGCCAACGTCCTGACTTTC
>TRBV9|TRBJ2-3|TRBD1|many
CASSASAGQVIGSDTQYF
TGTGCCAGCAGCGCTTCCGCCGGACAGGTTATTGGCTCAGATACGCAGTATTTT
>TRBV6-2/TRBV6-3|TRBJ1-5|TRBD1|few
CASSLFLGTDSNQPQHF
TGTGCCAGCAGCCTCTTTCTCGGGACAGATAGCAATCAGCCCCAGCATTTT
>TRBV7-2|TRBJ2-3|TRBD2|.
CASSWASGTENTQYF
TGTGCCAGCAGCTGGGCCAGCGGGACGGAGAATACGCAGTATTTT
>TRBV28|TRBJ2-7|TRBD1|.
CASSRGTGGPSSYEQYF
TGTGCCAGCAGCAGAGGGACAGGGGGACCGAGCTCCTACGAGCAGTACTTC
>TRBV12-3/TRBV12-4|TRBJ2-5|.|few
CASSLGEGSPQYF
TGTGCCAGCAGTTTAGGGGAAGGGTCTCCCCAGTACTTC
>TRBV7-6|TRBJ2-2|.|many
CASSSWDGTGELFF
TGTGCCAGCAGCTCGTGGGACGGCACCGGGGAGCTGTTTTTT
>TRBV7-2|TRBJ1-3|.|few
CASSLLIAGGNTIYF
TGTGCCAGCAGCTTATTAATAGCTGGGGGAAACACCATATATTTT
>TRBV5-4|TRBJ2-5|.|.
CASSSDREETQYF
TGTGCCAGCAGCTCTGACCGGGAAGAGACCCAGTACTTC
>TRBV6-2/TRBV6-3|TRBJ1-1|.|many
CASREAMNTEAFF
TGTGCCTCTAGGGAGGCGATGAACACTGAAGCTTTCTTT
>TRBV5-4|TRBJ2-4|TRBD1|few
CASSGDRGQLIQYF
TGTGCCAGCAGCGGCGACAGGGGGCAGCTCATTCAGTACTTC
>TRBV2|TRBJ1-3|.|.
CASSFDSTFSGNTIYF
TGTGCCAGCAGCTTTGACAGCACCTTCTCTGGAAACACCATATATTTT
>TRBV7-2|TRBJ1-3|.|few
CASSFGGRSSGNTIYF
TGTGCCAGCAGCTTTGGGGGCCGGAGCTCTGGAAACACCATATATTTT
>TRBV10-3|TRBJ2-4|.|.
CAISDRKNIQYF
TGTGCCATCAGTGACAGAAAAAACATTCAGTACTTC
>TRBV29-1|TRBJ2-5|TRBD1|many
CSARAAIGRGLQETQYF
TGCAGCGCCCGGGCGGCGATAGGCAGGGGGCTCCAAGAGACCCAGTACTTC
>TRBV7-2|TRBJ2-7|TRBD2|.
CASSRGGASYEQYF
TGTGCCAGCAGCCGCGGGGGGGCCTCCTACGAGCAGTACTTC
>TRBV4-3|TRBJ2-3|.|once
CANSHGDTDTQYF
TGCGCCAACAGCCATGGCGACACAGATACGCAGTATTTT
>TRBV7-9|TRBJ2-6|.|many
CASSFSTGPTSSGANVLTF
TGTGCCAGCAGCTTTTCTACCGGGCCAACCTCCTCTGGGGCCAACGTCCTGACTTTC
>TRBV9|TRBJ2-2|.|many
CASSVGSSANTGELFF
TGTGCCAGCAGCGTAGGTTCTAGCGCGAACACCGGGGAGCTGTTTTTT
>TRBV7-2|TRBJ1-4|.|many
CASAAGTNEKLFF
TGTGCCAGCGCGGCTGGGACTAATGAAAAACTGTTTTTT
>TRBV5-1|TRBJ2-1|.|many
CASSIDGSVSYNEQFF
TGCGCCAGCAGCATTGACGGCAGTGTCTCCTACAATGAGCAGTTCTTC
>TRBV6-2/TRBV6-3|TRBJ2-1|TRBD2|many
CASTRGGIEQFF
TGTGCCAGCACTCGGGGAGGGATCGAGCAGTTCTTC
>TRBV12-3/TRBV12-4|TRBJ1-4|.|.
CASSPPTGSNEKLFF
TGTGCCAGCAGTCCACCGACAGGTTCGAATGAAAAACTGTTTTTT
>TRBV30|TRBJ2-3|.|few
CAWSVRGAEDTQYF
TGTGCCTGGAGTGTACGGGGGGCGGAAGATACGCAGTATTTT
>TRBV30|TRBJ2-2|.|.
CAWREEINTGELFF
TGTGCCTGGAGGGAGGAGATTAACACCGGGGAGCTGTTTTTT
>TRBV27|TRBJ1-3|.|many
CASRGSGNTIYF
TGTGCCAGCAGGGGCTCTGGAAACACCATATATTTT
>TRBV7-2|TRBJ2-5|.|.
CASSLGVVGETQYF
TGTGCCAGCAGCTTAGGGGTGGTCGGCGAGACCCAGTACTTC
>TRBV19|TRBJ2-1|.|.
CASSIYPAGSSYNEQFF
TGTGCCAGTAGTATATACCCGGCGGGTAGCTCCTACAATGAGCAGTTCTTC
>TRBV12-3/TRBV12-4|TRBJ1-1|.|many
CASSKGVPFEAFF
TGTGCCAGCAGCAAAGGGGTTCCCTTTGAAGCTTTCTTT
>TRBV6-1|TRBJ2-7|TRBD1|.
CASSEPGQFLGNEQYF
TGTGCCAGCAGTGAACCGGGACAGTTCCTAGGGAACGAGCAGTACTTC
>TRBV5-1|TRBJ2-1|.|few
CASSFNGGPGNEQFF
TGCGCCAGCAGCTTCAACGGGGGGCCAGGCAATGAGCAGTTCTTC
>TRBV20-1|TRBJ2-4|.|once
CSASLRGVGKNIQYF
TGCAGTGCTAGCTTGCGGGGCGTGGGCAAAAACATTCAGTACTTC
>TRBV27|TRBJ1-6|.|.
CASTKSLRGNSPLHF
TGTGCCAGCACTAAGTCCCTGAGGGGGAATTCACCCCTCCACTTT
>TRBV9|TRBJ2-7|TRBD1|.
CASSVEGQGSYEQYF
TGTGCCAGCAGCGTAGAGGGACAGGGGTCCTACGAGCAGTACTTC
>TRBV7-2|TRBJ1-5|.|.
CASSLGTVSNQPQHF
TGTGCCAGCAGCTTAGGGACAGTTAGCAATCAGCCCCAGCATTTT
>TRBV6-5|TRBJ2-1|TRBD1|.
CASSYLPGGFYNEQFF
TGTGCCAGCAGTTACTTACCAGGGGGCTTTTATAATGAGCAGTTCTTC
>TRBV7-9|TRBJ2-7|TRBD1|few
CASSPRGHLYEQYF
TGTGCCAGCAGCCCCAGGGGGCACCTCTACGAGCAGTACTTC